This T cell receptor (beta chain) was sequenced for a study of CD8+CD57+ T cells in acquired aplastic anemia. Study overall: Sorted CD4+ and CD8+ cells gave an average of around 3.3 ug of DNA. Study conclusions and caveats: Common to patients and controls were about 31 CD8+ CDR3 sequences.

TCR beta VDJ and CDR3 profiles were obtained from a genomic DNA template. TCRdb re-derived calls from the reads in MiXCR, one entry per CDR3 protein. This sample has roughly 290,000 distinct CDR3 sequences, with about 50% found just once. The CDR3 consists of 14 residues. Trimming cost V 8 bases and J 1 base, with 14 bases left between them. Patients included in sequencing had previously demonstrated CD8+CD57+ cell expansion by flow cytometry. Diagnosis of severe acquired aplastic anemia applied to all patients. Among the patients, none had received any therapy at the time of blood sampling. This clonotype was recorded at least ten times. Its antigen is currently unknown.

The genes are TRBV12-3 or TRBV12-4 and TRBJ2-5, with a tentative D call TRBD1 (5 bases). The TCR originated in a human donor with aplastic anemia. Sequences were obtained from sorted CD4+, CD8+, or CD8+CD57+ T cells (not recorded which) from PBMCs. The CDR3 nucleotides read TGTGCCAGCTCTCTTGGTGGGGCCCAAGAGACCCAGTACTTC. Its translation is CASSLGGAQETQYF.